Included here is one T cell receptor (beta chain) sequence, with context. The immunoSEQ assay amplified TCRB CDR3 from up to 2 ug DNA. TCRdb's copy holds only in-frame clones and misses some; the assay was immunoSEQ multiplex PCR. The sample includes fewer than 85,000 clones, over 75% of them seen just once. Germline CDR1 is GTSNPN and CDR2 is SVGIG (reference sequence). After removal of 8 bases from V and 0 bases from J, the junction contained 5 bases not matched to a gene. The length of the CDR3 is 13 residues. This sample is drawn from a study of glioma-infiltrating T cells after dendritic cell vaccination. Across the whole study: Glioblastoma patients came from Phase I and II dendritic cell vaccination trials. Patients received three intradermal dendritic cell vaccine injections at biweekly intervals.

Time point indicated: after dendritic cell vaccination, including at tumor progression/relapse. This TCR derives from a human donor with glioblastoma. The starting material was blood, obtained after dendritic cell vaccination. The chain couples TRBV30 to TRBJ2-3, with TRBD2 matching over 7 bases. CDR3 nucleotide sequence: TGTGCCGGGACTATCTCTAGCACAGATACGCAGTATTTT. It translates to CAGTISSTDTQYF.